The present entry profiles one TCR beta chain with its context. This entry comes from a study of blood T cell repertoires in COVID-19. Libraries were prepared by immunoSEQ multiplex PCR; TCRdb keeps only in-frame clonotypes and omits some of them. This sample carries 200,000 to 250,000 clones, 85% to 90% of them seen once, and the ten largest clones take about 3%. The CDR3 has 15 amino acids. V lost 3 bases and J lost 2, with 12 bases in between. Germline V gives CDR1 SGHTA, CDR2 FQGTGA. This receptor was identified in a woman aged 18-35 years in a cohort exposed to, infected with or recovered from COVID-19 (not recorded which). This chain joins TRBV7-3 and TRBJ2-3, with D possibly matching TRBD2 (5 bases). Sequenced material: PBMCs or T cells enriched from blood (not recorded which). CDR3 bases: TGTGCCAGCAGCTTCCGCGGGCGCAACACAGATACGCAGTATTTT. It specifies CASSFRGRNTDTQYF.